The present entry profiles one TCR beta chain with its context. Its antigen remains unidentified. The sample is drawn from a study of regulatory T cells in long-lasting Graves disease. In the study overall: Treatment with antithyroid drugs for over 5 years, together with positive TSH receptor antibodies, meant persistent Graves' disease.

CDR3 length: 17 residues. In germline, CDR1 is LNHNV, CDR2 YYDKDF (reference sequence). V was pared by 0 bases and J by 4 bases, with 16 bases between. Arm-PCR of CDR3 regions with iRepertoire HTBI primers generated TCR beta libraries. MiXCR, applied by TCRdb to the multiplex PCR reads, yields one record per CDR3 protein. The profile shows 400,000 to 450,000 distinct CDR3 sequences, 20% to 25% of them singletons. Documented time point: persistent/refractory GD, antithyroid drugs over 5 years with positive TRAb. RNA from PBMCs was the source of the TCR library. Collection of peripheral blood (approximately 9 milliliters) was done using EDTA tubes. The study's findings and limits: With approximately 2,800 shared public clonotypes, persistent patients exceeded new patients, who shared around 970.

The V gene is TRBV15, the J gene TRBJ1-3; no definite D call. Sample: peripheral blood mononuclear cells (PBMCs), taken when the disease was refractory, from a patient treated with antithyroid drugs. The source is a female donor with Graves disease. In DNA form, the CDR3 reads TGTGCCACCAGCAGAGAAGGGCTTCGGACGTCGGGAAACACCATATATTTT. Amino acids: CATSREGLRTSGNTIYF.